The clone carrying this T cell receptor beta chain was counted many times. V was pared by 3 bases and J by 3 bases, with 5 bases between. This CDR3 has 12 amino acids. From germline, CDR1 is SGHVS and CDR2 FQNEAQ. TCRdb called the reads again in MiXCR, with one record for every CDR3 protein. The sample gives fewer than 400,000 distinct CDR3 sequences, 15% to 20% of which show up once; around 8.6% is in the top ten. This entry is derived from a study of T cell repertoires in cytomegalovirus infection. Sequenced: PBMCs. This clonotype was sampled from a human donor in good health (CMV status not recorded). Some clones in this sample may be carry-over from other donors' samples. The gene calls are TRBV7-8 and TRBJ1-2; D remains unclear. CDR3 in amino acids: CASSFTDYGYTF. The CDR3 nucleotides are TGTGCCAGCAGCTTCACCGACTATGGCTACACCTTC.